A single sample gave rise to the 17 T cell receptor beta chains below, sequenced in a study of blood T cell repertoires in COVID-19. Data came from immunoSEQ multiplex PCR; TCRdb stores just in-frame clones and leaves some out. The sample includes 68,000 or so clones, approximately 90% of them seen just once. Sequences were obtained from peripheral blood. The origin of the receptors is a man in his 70s with active or convalescent COVID-19.

The genes are TRBV23-1 and TRBJ1-1, with 7 positions matching TRBD1. TRBV23-1 is designated an ORF whose function remains uncertain. The CDR3 sequence is 17 residues long. Losses at the gene ends were 0 bases for V and 3 bases for J; bases not matched to a gene: 10. The CDR3 sequence is CASSQSLNGQVHTEAFF. The CDR3 DNA sequence: TGCGCCAGCAGTCAATCTCTCAATGGACAGGTTCACACTGAAGCTTTCTTT.

This clone was seen a few times. This rearrangement joins TRBV2 to TRBJ1-2; D is ambiguous. Trimming removed 11 bases at V and 3 bases at J, with 7 bases between. Germline assignment: CDR1 SNHLY and CDR2 FYNNEI. The CDR3 is made up of 10 amino acids. The CDR3 is CAVADYGYTF. The DNA for the CDR3 is TGTGCCGTAGCCGACTATGGCTACACCTTC.

V and J are TRBV3-1 (or the pseudogene TRBV3-2) and TRBJ2-3, with D hard to call. V was cut by 2 bases and J by 7 bases, with 13 bases left in between. The CDR3 covers 14 residues. Germline V gene data show CDR1 as LGHDT and CDR2 as YNNKEL (reference sequence). The CDR3 DNA follows: TGTGCCAGCAGCCAATCCCTAGGATCGAATACGCAGTATTTT. As protein: CASSQSLGSNTQYF.

The chain employs TRBV5-1 and TRBJ2-7; no firm D call. The CDR3 contains 14 residues. Trimming pared 1 base from V and 3 bases from J, leaving 11 bases between. The germline V gene has CDR1 SGHRS and CDR2 YFSETQ. CDR3 nucleotides: TGCGCCAGCAGCTTGAGGCCAGGTCGCTACGAGCAGTACTTC. It encodes CASSLRPGRYEQYF.

The rearrangement uses TRBV6-5 and TRBJ2-7; D possibly corresponds to TRBD1 (5 bases). The CDR3 contains 11 residues. V lost 2 bases and J lost 11, with 10 bases in between. Germline CDR1 reads MNHEY; CDR2 reads SVGAGI. For the CDR3, the DNA is TGTGCCAGCAGTTACGGCGGCAGGGAGTACTTC. Its translation is CASSYGGREYF.

The genes are TRBV19 and TRBJ1-3; a possible D gene is TRBD1 (6 bases). Germline CDR1 LNHDA, CDR2 SQIVND (reference sequence). V shed 3 bases and J shed 0 bases, with 15 bases lying between them. The CDR3 totals 17 residues. The CDR3 region has the DNA TGTGCCAGTAGTATGGCAGGGGCCTTACACTCTGGAAACACCATATATTTT. Amino acids: CASSMAGALHSGNTIYF.

This clone was seen a handful of times. The chain carries TRBV11-2 and TRBJ2-2; possible D gene TRBD1, 6 bases. This CDR3 contains 17 residues. Germline CDR1 and CDR2: SGHAT and FQNNGV. V was shortened by 4 bases and J by 7 bases, with 22 bases between the two germline ends. The CDR3 loop reads CASSSHTRDKGSGELFF. CDR3 DNA sequence: TGTGCCAGCAGCTCCCACACTCGGGACAAGGGCAGCGGGGAGCTGTTTTTT.

The V gene is TRBV18, the J gene TRBJ2-1, with TRBD2 matching 9 bases. Germline CDR1 reads KGHSH; CDR2 reads LQKENI. The CDR3 spans 16 residues. V was pared by 3 bases and J by 2 bases, with 5 bases of the junction left unmatched. CDR3 nucleotide sequence: TGTGCCAGCTCACCGGGACTAGCCTTACCCTACAATGAGCAGTTCTTC. This gives the protein CASSPGLALPYNEQFF.

The J gene is TRBJ1-3, the V gene TRBV30, with unresolved D. This CDR3 has 12 amino acids. V was shortened by 3 bases and J by 9 bases, with 12 bases between the two germline ends. Germline CDR1 reads GTSNPN; CDR2 reads SVGIG (reference sequence). The CDR3 sequence: CAWSPPSFTIYF. The CDR3 nucleotides read TGTGCCTGGAGCCCCCCCTCTTTCACCATATATTTT.

The CDR3 nucleotides read TGTGCCAGCAGCTTCAGGGGGACCCGGACCCAGTACTTC. This gives the protein CASSFRGTRTQYF. The J gene is TRBJ2-5, the V gene TRBV7-2, with TRBD1 identical over 7 bases. The V gene's germline CDR1 is SGHTA and CDR2 FQGNSA. J was trimmed by 7 bases and V by 3 bases; bases with no gene match: 5. The length of the CDR3 is 13 residues.

This chain joins TRBV4-2 and TRBJ1-6; D might be TRBD1 (6 bases). The CDR3 runs to 16 residues. The V end was cut by 1 base, the J end by 10 bases, with 17 bases between. The germline V gene has CDR1 LGHNA and CDR2 YNFKEQ. The CDR3 protein is CASSQAPVGADSPLHF. CDR3 in DNA: TGTGCCAGCAGCCAAGCCCCGGTGGGGGCGGACTCACCCCTCCACTTT.

CDR3 sequence reads: CASSQVGTGMRYEQYF. CDR3 nucleotide sequence: TGCGCCAGCAGCCAAGTTGGGACAGGGATGAGGTACGAGCAGTACTTC. The chain links TRBV4-1 to TRBJ2-7; 9 bases agree with TRBD1. V was clipped by 1 base and J by 4 bases; unmatched bases: 8. Germline CDR1 reads MGHRA; CDR2 reads YSYEKL. This CDR3 has 16 residues.

The rearrangement joins TRBV6-5 to TRBJ1-1; perhaps TRBD1 as D (6 bases). Looked up from germline, CDR1 is MNHEY and CDR2 is SVGAGI. This CDR3 region has 15 residues. Trimming removed 6 bases at V and 1 base at J, with 15 bases between. CDR3 coding DNA: TGTGCCAGCAGATCCACCGGGACACCGAACACTGAAGCTTTCTTT. It codes for CASRSTGTPNTEAFF.

The chain joins TRBV27 to TRBJ1-2; D is possibly TRBD1 (6 bases). Per germline, CDR1 MNHEY and CDR2 SMNVEV (reference sequence). Trimming took 0 bases from V and 1 from J, leaving 18 bases between them. The CDR3 sequence is 18 residues long. The CDR3, as DNA: TGTGCCAGCAGTTTATCCCCGGTCATAGGGGGACGTAACTATGGCTACACCTTC. It translates to CASSLSPVIGGRNYGYTF.

The chain links TRBV20-1 to TRBJ2-7; 11 bases agree with TRBD1. The CDR3 runs to 15 residues. Unmatched junction bases numbered 8, after V lost 3 bases and J lost 4 bases. Germline lookup yields CDR1 DFQATT and CDR2 SNEGSKA (reference sequence). The CDR3 DNA is TGCAGTGCTAGTAGCGGGACAGGGGGTGGGTACGAGCAGTACTTC. This translates into CSASSGTGGGYEQYF.

J is TRBJ2-5 and V is TRBV9; 9 positions agree with TRBD2. The germline V gene encodes CDR1 SGDLS and CDR2 YYNGEE. V shed 0 bases and J 2 bases; nucleotides not matched to a gene: 5. The CDR3 runs to 16 residues. The DNA of the CDR3 is TGTGCCAGCAGCGTAGGTGGGCTAGCGGGACAAGAGACCCAGTACTTC. This sequence encodes CASSVGGLAGQETQYF.

The chain combines TRBV18 with TRBJ2-7; possibly TRBD2 for D (6 bases). Germline CDR1 and CDR2: KGHSH and LQKENI. The length of the CDR3 is 17 residues. V shed 3 bases and J shed 1 base, with 19 bases lying between them. The CDR3 protein is CASSPRSGATQSYEQYF. CDR3 nucleotides: TGTGCCAGCTCACCCCGATCGGGAGCTACCCAGTCCTACGAGCAGTACTTC.